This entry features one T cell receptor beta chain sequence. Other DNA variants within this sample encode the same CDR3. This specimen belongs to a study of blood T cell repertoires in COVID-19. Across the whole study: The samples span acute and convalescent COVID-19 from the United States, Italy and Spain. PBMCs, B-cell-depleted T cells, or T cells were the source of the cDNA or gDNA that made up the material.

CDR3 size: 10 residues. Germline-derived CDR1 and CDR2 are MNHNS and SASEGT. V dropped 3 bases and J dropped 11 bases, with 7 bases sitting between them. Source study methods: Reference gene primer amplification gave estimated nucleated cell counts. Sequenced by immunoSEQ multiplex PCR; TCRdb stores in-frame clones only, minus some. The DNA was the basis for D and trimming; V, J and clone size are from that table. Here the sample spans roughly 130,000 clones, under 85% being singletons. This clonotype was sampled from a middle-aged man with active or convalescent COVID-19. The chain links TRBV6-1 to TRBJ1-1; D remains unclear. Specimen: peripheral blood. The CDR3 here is CASSDRGAFF. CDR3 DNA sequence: TGTGCCAGCAGTGACAGAGGCGCTTTCTTT.